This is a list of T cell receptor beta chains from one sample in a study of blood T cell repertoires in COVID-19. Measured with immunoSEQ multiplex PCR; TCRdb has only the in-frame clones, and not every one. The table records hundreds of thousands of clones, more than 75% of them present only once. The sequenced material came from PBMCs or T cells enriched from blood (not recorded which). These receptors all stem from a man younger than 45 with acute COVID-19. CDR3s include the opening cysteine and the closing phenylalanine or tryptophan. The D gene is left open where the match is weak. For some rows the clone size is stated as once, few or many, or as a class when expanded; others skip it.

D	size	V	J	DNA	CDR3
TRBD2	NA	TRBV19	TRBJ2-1	TGTGCCAGTAGTATACTAGCGGGGGGGCTCGATGAGCAGTTCTTC	CASSILAGGLDEQFF
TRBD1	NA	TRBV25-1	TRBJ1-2	TGTGCCAGCAGAGCCCCCGGACAGGGATCGTTGGGCTACACCTTC	CASRAPGQGSLGYTF
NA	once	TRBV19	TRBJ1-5	TGTGCCAGTACGGGGACAAGACCCTATCAGCCCCAGCATTTT	CASTGTRPYQPQHF
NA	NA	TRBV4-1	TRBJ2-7	TGCGCCAGCAGCCAAGGGATGGGAGAAGGCTACGAGCAGTACTTC	CASSQGMGEGYEQYF
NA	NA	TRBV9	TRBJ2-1	TGTGCCAGCAGCGTTACAGGCGCTAGGGAACTTGAGCAGTTCTTC	CASSVTGARELEQFF
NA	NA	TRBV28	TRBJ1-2	TGTGCCAGCAGTCCCCCCAGTACGTTCTATGGCTACACCTTC	CASSPPSTFYGYTF
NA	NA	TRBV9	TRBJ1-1	TGTGCCAGCAGCGTAGGAGGACAGACTGAAGCTTTCTTT	CASSVGGQTEAFF
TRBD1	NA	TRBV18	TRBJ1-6	TGTGCCAGCTCACCGGTCACGTCAGGGGGCTCGAGCTCCTATAATTCACCCCTCCACTTT	CASSPVTSGGSSSYNSPLHF
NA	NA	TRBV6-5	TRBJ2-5	TGTGCCAGCAGTTACTCGTTAGCGTATAGGCAAGAGACCCAGTACTTC	CASSYSLAYRQETQYF
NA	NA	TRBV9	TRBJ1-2	TGTGCCAGCAGCGTTCTCGGGGCTAACTATGGCTACACCTTC	CASSVLGANYGYTF
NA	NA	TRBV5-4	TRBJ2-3	TGTGCCAGCAGCTTGGTGGCGGGGGCTGGGCTGGATACGCAGTATTTT	CASSLVAGAGLDTQYF
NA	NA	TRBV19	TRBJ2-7	TGTGCCAGTAGTATCGGCCTAGTCTACGAGCAGTACTTC	CASSIGLVYEQYF
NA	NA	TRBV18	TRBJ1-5	TGTGCCAGCTCACCGGCAGGCTCACAGCCCCAGCATTTT	CASSPAGSQPQHF
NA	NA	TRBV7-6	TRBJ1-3	TGTGCCAGCAGCTTAGACACAGCTGGAAACACCATATATTTT	CASSLDTAGNTIYF
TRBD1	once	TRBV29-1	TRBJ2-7	TGCAGCGTTGACCCCGGACAGGGAGTGAACGAGCAGTACTTC	CSVDPGQGVNEQYF
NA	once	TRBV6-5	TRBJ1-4	TGTGCCAGCAGTTACGGAGGGAAGACTAATGAAAAACTGTTTTTT	CASSYGGKTNEKLFF
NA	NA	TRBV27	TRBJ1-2	TGTGCCAGCAGCCAAGGGCCGGGAACGCAGGGCTACACCTTC	CASSQGPGTQGYTF
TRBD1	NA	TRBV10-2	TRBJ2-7	TGCGCCAGCAGTACCTCCGGGACAGGGAAATCCGCCTACGAGCAGTACTTC	CASSTSGTGKSAYEQYF
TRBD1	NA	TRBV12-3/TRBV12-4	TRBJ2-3	TGTGCCAGCAGCTTAACCCGACAGGGTTGGGAGTATTTT	CASSLTRQGWEYF
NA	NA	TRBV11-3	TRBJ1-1	TGTGCCAGCAGCATCCTTTATAACACTGAAGCTTTCTTT	CASSILYNTEAFF
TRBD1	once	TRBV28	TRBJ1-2	TGTGCCAGCAGTTCTACGGGCAGGGGGCACTACTATGGCTACACCTTC	CASSSTGRGHYYGYTF
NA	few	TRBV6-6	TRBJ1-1	TGTGCCAGCGCAGGGATAGGAAACACTGAAGCTTTCTTT	CASAGIGNTEAFF
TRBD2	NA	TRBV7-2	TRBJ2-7	TGTGCCAGCAGCTTAGCCCCTAGCGGGTTCTACGAGCAGTACTTC	CASSLAPSGFYEQYF
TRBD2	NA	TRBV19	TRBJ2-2	TGTGCCAGTAGAACGGGGGGGCCAACCGGGGAGCTGTTTTTT	CASRTGGPTGELFF
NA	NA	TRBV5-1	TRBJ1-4	TGCGCCAGCAGCTTGGGACTATTTAATGAAAAACTGTTTTTT	CASSLGLFNEKLFF
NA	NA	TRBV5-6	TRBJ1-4	TGTGCCAGCAGCTTGGGCGGTATAGGAGAAAAACTGTTTTTT	CASSLGGIGEKLFF
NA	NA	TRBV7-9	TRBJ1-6	TGTGCCAGCAGCTGGGAGGGTTTGAGCTCCTATAATTCACCCCTCCACTTT	CASSWEGLSSYNSPLHF
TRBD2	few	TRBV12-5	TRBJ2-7	TGTGCTAGTGGTTTGGACCTACTAGCGGGGGGATACGAGCAGTACTTC	CASGLDLLAGGYEQYF
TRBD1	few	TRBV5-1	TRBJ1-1	TGCGCCAGCAGCCCAAGGGGGACAGGGCTGAACACTGAAGCTTTCTTT	CASSPRGTGLNTEAFF
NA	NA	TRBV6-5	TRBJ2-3	TGTGCCAGCAATACGGGACAAACTAGCACAGATACGCAGTATTTT	CASNTGQTSTDTQYF
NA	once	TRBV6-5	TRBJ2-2	TGTGCCAGCAGTTACCGGACAGCTGTCAACACCGGGGAGCTGTTTTTT	CASSYRTAVNTGELFF
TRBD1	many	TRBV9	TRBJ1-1	TGTGCCAGCAGCGGGGGTGACAGGGAATCTCAGAACACTGAAGCTTTCTTT	CASSGGDRESQNTEAFF
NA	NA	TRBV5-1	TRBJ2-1	TGCGCCAGCAGCCCAGACAGGGGAGGGGACAATGAGCAGTTCTTC	CASSPDRGGDNEQFF
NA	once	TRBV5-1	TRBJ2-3	TGCGCCAGCAGCTTAGGACTATCCACAGATACGCAGTATTTT	CASSLGLSTDTQYF
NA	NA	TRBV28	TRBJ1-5	TGTGCCAGCAGTTTAGATTCCGGGCCCCAGCATTTT	CASSLDSGPQHF
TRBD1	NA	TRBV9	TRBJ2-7	TGTGCCAGCAGCGTAGGGGAGACAGGGATCTACGAGCAGTACTTC	CASSVGETGIYEQYF
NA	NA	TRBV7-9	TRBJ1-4	TGTGCCAGCAGCCCAGGGTCTACTAATGAAAAACTGTTTTTT	CASSPGSTNEKLFF
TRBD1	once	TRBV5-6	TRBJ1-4	TGTGCCAGCAAACGGACAGGGGTTGGGGAAAAACTGTTTTTT	CASKRTGVGEKLFF
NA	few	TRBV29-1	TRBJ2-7	TGCAGCGTTGAGGAGGGATACGAGCAGTACTTC	CSVEEGYEQYF
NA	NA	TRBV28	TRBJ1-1	TGTGCCAGCAGTCCCAAGCCGAACACTGAAGCTTTCTTT	CASSPKPNTEAFF
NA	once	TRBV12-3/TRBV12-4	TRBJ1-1	TGTGCCAGCAGTTTCGCGGAAGGGGCTGAAGCTTTCTTT	CASSFAEGAEAFF